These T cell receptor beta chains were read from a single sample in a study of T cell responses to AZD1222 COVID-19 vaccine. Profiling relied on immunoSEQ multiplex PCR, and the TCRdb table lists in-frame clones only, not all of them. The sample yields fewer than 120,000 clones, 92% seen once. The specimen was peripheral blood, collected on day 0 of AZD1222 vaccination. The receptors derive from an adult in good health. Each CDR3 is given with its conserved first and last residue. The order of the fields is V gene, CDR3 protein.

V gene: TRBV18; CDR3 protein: CASSPIGLVLQNEQFF
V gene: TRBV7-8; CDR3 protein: CASSLEGDSSYNSPLHF
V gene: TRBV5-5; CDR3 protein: CASSLEGRLNTEAFF
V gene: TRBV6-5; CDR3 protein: CASKGTTSYEQYF
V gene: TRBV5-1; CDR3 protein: CASSLTSGGTDTQYF
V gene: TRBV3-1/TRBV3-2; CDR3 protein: CASSQDRTSGGGGETQYF
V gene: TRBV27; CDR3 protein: CASSPSGQRTNYGYTF
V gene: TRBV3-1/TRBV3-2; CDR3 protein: CASSQSSYEQYF
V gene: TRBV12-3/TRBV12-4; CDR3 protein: CASSLGETQYF
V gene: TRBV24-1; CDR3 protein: CATSDFVGEAFF
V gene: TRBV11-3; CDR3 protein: CASTTGGTEAFF
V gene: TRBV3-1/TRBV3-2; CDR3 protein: CASSLTRGFYEQYF
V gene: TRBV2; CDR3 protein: CASSAPRSGFSNEQYF
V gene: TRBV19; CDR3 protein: CASSAPGQGVYGYTF
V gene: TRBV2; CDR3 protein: CASKVDTQYF
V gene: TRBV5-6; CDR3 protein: CASSLEGAAYNEQFF
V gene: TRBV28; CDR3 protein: CASSTPRGYEQYF
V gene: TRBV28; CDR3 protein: CASRPRNTGELFF
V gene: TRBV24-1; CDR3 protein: CATRGTTGYGYTF
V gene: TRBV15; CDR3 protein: CATSRGSPWLITGELFF
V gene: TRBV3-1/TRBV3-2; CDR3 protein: CASSQVAGVGYGYTF
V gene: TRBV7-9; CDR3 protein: CASSLAISYNEQFF
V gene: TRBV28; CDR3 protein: CASATGTDGYTF
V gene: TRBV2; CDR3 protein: CASSHPDENGEAFF
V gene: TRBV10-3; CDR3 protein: CAIGLGALSYNEQFF
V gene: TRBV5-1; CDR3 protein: CASSLRVAGGEQFF
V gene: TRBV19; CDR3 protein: CASMVSGTSNQPQHF
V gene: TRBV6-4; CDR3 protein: CASQSTGGTGELFF
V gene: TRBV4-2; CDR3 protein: CASSQELTSGANVLTF
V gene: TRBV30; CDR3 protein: CAWSAGGHQPQHF
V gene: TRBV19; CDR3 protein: CASSIDGRQNYGYTF
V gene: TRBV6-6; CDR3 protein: CASKRGPSYEQYF
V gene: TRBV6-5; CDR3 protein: CASSYSTGVADTQYF
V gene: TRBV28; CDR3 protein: CASSLGGGTYEQYF
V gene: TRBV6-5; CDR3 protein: CASSYEVSTEAFF
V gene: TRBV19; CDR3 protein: CASKSLDGIEQYF
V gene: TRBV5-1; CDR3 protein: CASSPGQGARELFF
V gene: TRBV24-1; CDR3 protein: CATRAARDNQPQHF
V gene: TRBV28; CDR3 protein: CASSSMGGLTEAFF